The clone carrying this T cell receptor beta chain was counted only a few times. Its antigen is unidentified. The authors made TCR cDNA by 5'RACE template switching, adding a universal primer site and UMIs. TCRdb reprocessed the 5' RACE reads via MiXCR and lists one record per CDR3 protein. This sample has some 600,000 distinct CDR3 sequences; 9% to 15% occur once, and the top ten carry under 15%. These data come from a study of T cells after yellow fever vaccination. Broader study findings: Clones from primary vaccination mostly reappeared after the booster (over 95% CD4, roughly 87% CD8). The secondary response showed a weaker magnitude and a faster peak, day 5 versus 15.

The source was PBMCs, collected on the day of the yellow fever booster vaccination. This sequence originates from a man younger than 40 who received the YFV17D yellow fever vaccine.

For the CDR3, the DNA is TGTGCCAGCAGCCATACAGCTCCGGGACTTGGAGACTACGAGCAGTACTTC. It codes for CASSHTAPGLGDYEQYF. This sequence joins TRBV6-2 or TRBV6-3 and TRBJ2-7; D is perhaps TRBD2 (6 bases). The germline CDR1 and CDR2 sequences are MNHEY and SVGEGT. CDR3 size: 17 residues. V was shortened by 6 bases and J by 3 bases, with 24 bases between the two germline ends.